The clone carrying this T cell receptor beta chain appeared a few times. As yet, its antigen is unknown. The sample belongs to a study of CD8+CD57+ T cells in acquired aplastic anemia. Turning to the study itself: Sorted cells (CD4+ and CD8+) yielded DNA amounts that averaged approximately 2.9 ug. For CD4+ cells, healthy donors had an average of roughly 11 million reads.

Study conclusions and caveats: Overlapping CD8+ CDR3 repertoires of patients and controls contained some 30 shared sequences.

Genomic DNA constituted the template upon which TCR beta VDJ and CDR3 profiling was performed. TCRdb ran MiXCR on the reads and lists one entry per CDR3 protein. The data show approximately 200,000 distinct CDR3 sequences, roughly 55% seen once. The germline V gene encodes CDR1 SEHNR and CDR2 FQNEAQ (reference sequence). The CDR3 runs to 14 residues. V lost 2 bases and J lost 0, with 4 bases in between. The material sequenced was sorted CD4+, CD8+, or CD8+CD57+ T cells (not recorded which) from PBMCs. The sequence was obtained from a human donor in good health. This sequence joins TRBV7-9 and TRBJ1-4; D is unresolved. The CDR3 DNA reads as TGTGCCAGCAGCTTACTCGCAACTAATGAAAAACTGTTTTTT. Residues: CASSLLATNEKLFF.